This is a list of T cell receptor beta chains from one sample in a study of T-cell reconstitution after alpha-beta-depleted transplantation in children. One entry per CDR3 protein, called by TCRdb with MiXCR from the PCR reads. The top ten hold about 15% of the sample, which has 70,000 to 100,000 distinct CDR3 sequences, less than 15% seen once. Sequenced material: PBMCs from the stem cell graft donor, taken from the stem cell graft. These receptors were obtained from a human donor who donated a stem cell graft to a child with inherited bone marrow failure. Both conserved end residues are part of each CDR3. Fields, in order: CDR3 protein, CDR3 length, V gene, J gene, clone size. Clone size, where shown, is once, few, many, or a class for clones that have expanded.

cdr3_aa: CASSLTEGKTQYF; cdr3_length: 13; v_call: TRBV5-1; j_call: TRBJ2-5; clone_size: NA
cdr3_aa: CSARIWGSLGNTEAFF; cdr3_length: 16; v_call: TRBV20-1; j_call: TRBJ1-1; clone_size: many
cdr3_aa: CASSVGGSGQPQHF; cdr3_length: 14; v_call: TRBV9; j_call: TRBJ1-5; clone_size: many
cdr3_aa: CASSRWGGASGNTIYF; cdr3_length: 16; v_call: TRBV6-5; j_call: TRBJ1-3; clone_size: many
cdr3_aa: CASSLGGQGYEQYF; cdr3_length: 14; v_call: TRBV5-1; j_call: TRBJ2-7; clone_size: many
cdr3_aa: CASSSLGTVTLWYF; cdr3_length: 14; v_call: TRBV6-5; j_call: TRBJ2-7; clone_size: many
cdr3_aa: CASARVGEQFF; cdr3_length: 11; v_call: TRBV5-6; j_call: TRBJ2-1; clone_size: many
cdr3_aa: CASVSQVGTASYNEQFF; cdr3_length: 17; v_call: TRBV2; j_call: TRBJ2-1; clone_size: NA
cdr3_aa: CASSQVAGGGETQYF; cdr3_length: 15; v_call: TRBV3-1; j_call: TRBJ2-5; clone_size: many
cdr3_aa: CASSLGQGMPEAFF; cdr3_length: 14; v_call: TRBV5-1; j_call: TRBJ1-1; clone_size: many
cdr3_aa: CASSPATRREGEQFF; cdr3_length: 15; v_call: TRBV18; j_call: TRBJ2-1; clone_size: NA
cdr3_aa: CASTTGGVGQPQHF; cdr3_length: 14; v_call: TRBV7-9; j_call: TRBJ1-5; clone_size: many
cdr3_aa: CSAPRGTPGFF; cdr3_length: 11; v_call: TRBV20-1; j_call: TRBJ2-1; clone_size: many
cdr3_aa: CAIRPAGSTDTQYF; cdr3_length: 14; v_call: TRBV10-3; j_call: TRBJ2-3; clone_size: many
cdr3_aa: CASSLSKDSYEQYF; cdr3_length: 14; v_call: TRBV27; j_call: TRBJ2-7; clone_size: many
cdr3_aa: CASSEGTSGTYEQYF; cdr3_length: 15; v_call: TRBV7-2; j_call: TRBJ2-7; clone_size: many
cdr3_aa: CSARKWDSIQETQYF; cdr3_length: 15; v_call: TRBV20-1; j_call: TRBJ2-5; clone_size: many
cdr3_aa: CASSQGPKGVTKNIQYF; cdr3_length: 17; v_call: TRBV4-3; j_call: TRBJ2-4; clone_size: many
cdr3_aa: CASSLEPQVPHEQYF; cdr3_length: 15; v_call: TRBV5-1; j_call: TRBJ2-7; clone_size: many
cdr3_aa: CASSQVRTGSYRSGANVLTF; cdr3_length: 20; v_call: TRBV4-2; j_call: TRBJ2-6; clone_size: NA
cdr3_aa: CAISDWGGPYEQYF; cdr3_length: 14; v_call: TRBV10-3; j_call: TRBJ2-7; clone_size: few
cdr3_aa: CASSLGSYYTGELFF; cdr3_length: 15; v_call: TRBV7-9; j_call: TRBJ2-2; clone_size: many
cdr3_aa: CASSLTGTGGYEQYF; cdr3_length: 15; v_call: TRBV11-2; j_call: TRBJ2-7; clone_size: many
cdr3_aa: CASSYGGTNTGELFF; cdr3_length: 15; v_call: TRBV5-1; j_call: TRBJ2-2; clone_size: many
cdr3_aa: CASNDFGGAAHNEQFF; cdr3_length: 16; v_call: TRBV12-3/TRBV12-4; j_call: TRBJ2-1; clone_size: NA
cdr3_aa: CSVWDRVNEAFF; cdr3_length: 12; v_call: TRBV29-1; j_call: TRBJ1-1; clone_size: many
cdr3_aa: CASSGGLAGYNEQFF; cdr3_length: 15; v_call: TRBV2; j_call: TRBJ2-1; clone_size: NA
cdr3_aa: CASSERGGHNEQFF; cdr3_length: 14; v_call: TRBV19; j_call: TRBJ2-1; clone_size: NA
cdr3_aa: CASSGGQGRDTQYF; cdr3_length: 14; v_call: TRBV5-5; j_call: TRBJ2-3; clone_size: many
cdr3_aa: CASSSLRRTTHNEQFF; cdr3_length: 16; v_call: TRBV11-2; j_call: TRBJ2-1; clone_size: many
cdr3_aa: CTTVPGLATQETQYF; cdr3_length: 15; v_call: TRBV29-1; j_call: TRBJ2-5; clone_size: NA
cdr3_aa: CASSVATGQSYGYTF; cdr3_length: 15; v_call: TRBV9; j_call: TRBJ1-2; clone_size: many
cdr3_aa: CASSPGRPMNEKLFF; cdr3_length: 15; v_call: TRBV27; j_call: TRBJ1-4; clone_size: NA
cdr3_aa: CASSQDQVSSNTIYF; cdr3_length: 15; v_call: TRBV4-2; j_call: TRBJ1-3; clone_size: few
cdr3_aa: CASSPDGVLTEAFF; cdr3_length: 14; v_call: TRBV28; j_call: TRBJ1-1; clone_size: NA
cdr3_aa: CASSLVRGNSYEQYF; cdr3_length: 15; v_call: TRBV7-2; j_call: TRBJ2-7; clone_size: many
cdr3_aa: CASSLRTGGIAFF; cdr3_length: 13; v_call: TRBV5-1; j_call: TRBJ1-1; clone_size: many
cdr3_aa: CASSTRTSGGAQDF; cdr3_length: 14; v_call: TRBV11-2; j_call: TRBJ2-5; clone_size: many
cdr3_aa: CASKGREGNSPLHF; cdr3_length: 14; v_call: TRBV2; j_call: TRBJ1-6; clone_size: many
cdr3_aa: CASSLGVVSTDTQYF; cdr3_length: 15; v_call: TRBV7-2; j_call: TRBJ2-3; clone_size: many
cdr3_aa: CASSLFQGWPEAFF; cdr3_length: 14; v_call: TRBV7-2; j_call: TRBJ1-1; clone_size: many
cdr3_aa: CASSPGLAGLGDEQFF; cdr3_length: 16; v_call: TRBV5-1; j_call: TRBJ2-1; clone_size: many
cdr3_aa: CASSASGTGTQYF; cdr3_length: 13; v_call: TRBV3-1; j_call: TRBJ2-3; clone_size: many
cdr3_aa: CSVRTSGRYPGSTDTQYF; cdr3_length: 18; v_call: TRBV20-1; j_call: TRBJ2-3; clone_size: many
cdr3_aa: CASSSKEGRGTGELFF; cdr3_length: 16; v_call: TRBV5-1; j_call: TRBJ2-2; clone_size: few
cdr3_aa: CSARALTGNYGYTF; cdr3_length: 14; v_call: TRBV20-1; j_call: TRBJ1-2; clone_size: NA
cdr3_aa: CASSLEGQTYGYTF; cdr3_length: 14; v_call: TRBV5-1; j_call: TRBJ1-2; clone_size: many
cdr3_aa: CASRRTGLDEQYF; cdr3_length: 13; v_call: TRBV7-2; j_call: TRBJ2-7; clone_size: many
cdr3_aa: CASSQAGAPGGELFF; cdr3_length: 15; v_call: TRBV7-9; j_call: TRBJ2-2; clone_size: many
cdr3_aa: CASSFRTEHSTDTQYF; cdr3_length: 16; v_call: TRBV12-3/TRBV12-4; j_call: TRBJ2-3; clone_size: many
cdr3_aa: CASSDFESRNEQFF; cdr3_length: 14; v_call: TRBV7-7; j_call: TRBJ2-1; clone_size: once
cdr3_aa: CASSHTSGRRNEQFF; cdr3_length: 15; v_call: TRBV4-2; j_call: TRBJ2-1; clone_size: NA
cdr3_aa: CSARGTGGKTGELFF; cdr3_length: 15; v_call: TRBV20-1; j_call: TRBJ2-2; clone_size: once
cdr3_aa: CASSALGTGDTEAFF; cdr3_length: 15; v_call: TRBV9; j_call: TRBJ1-1; clone_size: few